The TCR beta chain described here comes from a study of T cell repertoires in cytomegalovirus infection. Study results and limitations: Dominant in the ex vivo response were TCR beta clonotypes restricted by HLA-C and specific for CMV.

Germline loops: CDR1 SEHNR, CDR2 FQNEAQ (reference sequence). Unmatched junction bases numbered 4, after V lost 0 bases and J lost 2 bases. The CDR3 runs 16 residues. This clonotype was picked up a small number of times. Its specificity is unknown. TCRdb ran MiXCR on the reads and lists one entry per CDR3 protein. The table shows fewer than 550,000 distinct CDR3 sequences, with 16% occurring only once. Sequencing used CD8+ T cells from PBMCs. The J gene is TRBJ1-2, the V gene TRBV7-9, with TRBD1 matching over 9 bases. This sequence originates from a human donor in good health (CMV status not recorded). Some clones in this sample may be carry-over from other donors' samples. CDR3 sequence reads: CASSLAGGQGNYGYTF. The CDR3 DNA is TGTGCCAGCAGCTTAGCGGGAGGACAGGGGAACTATGGCTACACCTTC.